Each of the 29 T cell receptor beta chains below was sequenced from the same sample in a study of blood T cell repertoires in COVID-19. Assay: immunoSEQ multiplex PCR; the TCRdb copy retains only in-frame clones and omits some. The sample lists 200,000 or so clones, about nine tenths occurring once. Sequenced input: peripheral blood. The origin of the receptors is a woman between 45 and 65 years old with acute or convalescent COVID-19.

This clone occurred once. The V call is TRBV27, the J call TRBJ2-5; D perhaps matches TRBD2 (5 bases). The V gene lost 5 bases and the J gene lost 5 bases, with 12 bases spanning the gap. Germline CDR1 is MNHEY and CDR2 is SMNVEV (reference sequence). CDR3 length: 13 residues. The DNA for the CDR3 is TGTGCCAGCAGTGTCACTAGTTGGGAGACCCAGTACTTC. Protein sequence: CASSVTSWETQYF.

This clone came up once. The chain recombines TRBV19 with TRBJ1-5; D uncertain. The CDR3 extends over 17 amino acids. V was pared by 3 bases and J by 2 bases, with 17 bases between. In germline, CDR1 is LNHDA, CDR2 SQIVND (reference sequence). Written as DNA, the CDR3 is TGTGCCAGTAGTATTCGGCTCGGGAGAGGTGGCAATCAGCCCCAGCATTTT. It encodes CASSIRLGRGGNQPQHF.

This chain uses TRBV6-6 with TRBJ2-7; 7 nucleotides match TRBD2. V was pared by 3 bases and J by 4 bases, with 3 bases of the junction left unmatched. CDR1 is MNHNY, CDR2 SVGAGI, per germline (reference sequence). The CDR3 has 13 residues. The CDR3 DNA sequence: TGTGCCAGCAGTTATGGGAGGGAGTACGAGCAGTACTTC. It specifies CASSYGREYEQYF.

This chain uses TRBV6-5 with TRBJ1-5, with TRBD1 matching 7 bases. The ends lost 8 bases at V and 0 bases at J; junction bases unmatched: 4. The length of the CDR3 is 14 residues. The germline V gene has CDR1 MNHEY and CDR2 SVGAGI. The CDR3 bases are TGTGCCAGCCACAGGGGCGGTAGCAATCAGCCCCAGCATTTT. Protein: CASHRGGSNQPQHF.

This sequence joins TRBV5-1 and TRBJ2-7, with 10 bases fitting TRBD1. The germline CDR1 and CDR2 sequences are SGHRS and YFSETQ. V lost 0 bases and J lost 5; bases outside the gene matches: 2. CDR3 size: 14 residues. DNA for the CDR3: TGCGCCAGCAGCTTGGGACAGGGGGCTCACGAGCAGTACTTC. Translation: CASSLGQGAHEQYF.

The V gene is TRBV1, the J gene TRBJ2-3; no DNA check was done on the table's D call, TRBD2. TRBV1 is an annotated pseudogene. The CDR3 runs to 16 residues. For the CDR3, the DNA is TGCACCAGCAGCCAAGAGTCCCAGCGGGAGGGAGATACGCAGTATTTT. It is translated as CTSSQESQREGDTQYF.

The CDR3 coding sequence is TGTGCCAGCAGTGAGGGGGCGAAGGGCTACACCTTC. Protein: CASSEGAKGYTF. The chain couples TRBV6-4 to TRBJ1-2; maybe TRBD1 (6 bases). The ends were cut back, 3 bases at V and 8 bases at J, with 10 bases in the middle. Germline V gives CDR1 MRHNA, CDR2 SNTAGT. The CDR3 contains 12 residues.

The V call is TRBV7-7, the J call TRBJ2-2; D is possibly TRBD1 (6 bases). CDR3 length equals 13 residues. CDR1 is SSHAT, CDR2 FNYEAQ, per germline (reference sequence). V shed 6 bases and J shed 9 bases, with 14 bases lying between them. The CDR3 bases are TGTGCCAGCAGTCAAGGGGGAGTGCGGGAGCTGTTTTTT. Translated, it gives CASSQGGVRELFF.

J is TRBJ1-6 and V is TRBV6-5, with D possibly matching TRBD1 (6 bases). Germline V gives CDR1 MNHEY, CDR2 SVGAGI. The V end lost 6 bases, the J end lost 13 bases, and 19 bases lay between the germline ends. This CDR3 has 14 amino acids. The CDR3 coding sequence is TGTGCCAGCAGCATAAGGGGGGCGGGAGTCCCCCTCCACTTT. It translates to CASSIRGAGVPLHF.

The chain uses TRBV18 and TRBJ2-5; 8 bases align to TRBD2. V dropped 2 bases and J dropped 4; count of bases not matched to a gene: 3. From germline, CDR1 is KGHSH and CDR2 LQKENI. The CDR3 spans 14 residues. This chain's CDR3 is CASSPGGGRETQYF. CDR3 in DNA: TGTGCCAGCTCACCAGGCGGGGGGCGAGAGACCCAGTACTTC. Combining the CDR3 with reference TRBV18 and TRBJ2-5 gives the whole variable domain NAGVMQNPRHLVRRRGQEARLRCSPMKGHSHVYWYRQLPEEGLKFMVYLQKENIIDESGMPKERFSAEFPKEGPSILRIQQVVRGDSAAYFCASSPGGGRETQYFGPGTRLLVL.

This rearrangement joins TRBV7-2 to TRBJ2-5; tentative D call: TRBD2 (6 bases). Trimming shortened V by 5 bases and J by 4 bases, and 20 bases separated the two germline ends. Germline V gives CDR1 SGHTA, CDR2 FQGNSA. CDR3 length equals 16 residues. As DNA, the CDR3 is TGTGCCAGCAGCGGGACTTTAGGGGCCCGGGGAGAGACCCAGTACTTC. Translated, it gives CASSGTLGARGETQYF.

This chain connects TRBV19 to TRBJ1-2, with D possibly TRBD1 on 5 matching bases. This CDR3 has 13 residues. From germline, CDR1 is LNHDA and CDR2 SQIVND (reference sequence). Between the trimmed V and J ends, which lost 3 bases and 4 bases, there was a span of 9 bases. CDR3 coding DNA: TGTGCCAGTAGTATCGGGACTGTCTATGGCTACACCTTC. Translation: CASSIGTVYGYTF. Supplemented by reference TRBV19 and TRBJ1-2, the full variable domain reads DGGITQSPKYLFRKEGQNVTLSCEQNLNHDAMYWYRQDPGQGLRLIYYSQIVNDFQKGDIAEGYSVSREKKESFPLTVTSAQKNPTAFYLCASSIGTVYGYTFGSGTRLTVV.

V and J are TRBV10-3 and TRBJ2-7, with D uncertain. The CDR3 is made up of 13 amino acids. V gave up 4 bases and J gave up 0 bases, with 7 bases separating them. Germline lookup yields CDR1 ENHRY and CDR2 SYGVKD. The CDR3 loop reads CAISASGSYEQYF. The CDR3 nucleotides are TGTGCCATCAGTGCCTCAGGCTCCTACGAGCAGTACTTC.

In DNA form, the CDR3 reads TGTGCCAGCAGTTTACTAGCGGGGGGGTTCAATGAGCAGTTCTTC. Translation gives CASSLLAGGFNEQFF. The chain links TRBV6-2 or TRBV6-3 to TRBJ2-1; 13 bases match TRBD2. The junction had 3 bases not matched to a gene; V was cut back by 4 bases and J by 6 bases. Germline V CDR1 and CDR2: MNHEY, SVGEGT. This CDR3 is 15 amino acids long.

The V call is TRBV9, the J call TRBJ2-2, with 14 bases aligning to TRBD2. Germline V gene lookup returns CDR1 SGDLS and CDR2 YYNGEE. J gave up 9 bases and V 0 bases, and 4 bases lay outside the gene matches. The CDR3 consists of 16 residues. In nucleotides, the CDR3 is TGTGCCAGCAGCGTAGGACTAGCGGGGGGGCCCAGGGAGCTGTTTTTT. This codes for CASSVGLAGGPRELFF.

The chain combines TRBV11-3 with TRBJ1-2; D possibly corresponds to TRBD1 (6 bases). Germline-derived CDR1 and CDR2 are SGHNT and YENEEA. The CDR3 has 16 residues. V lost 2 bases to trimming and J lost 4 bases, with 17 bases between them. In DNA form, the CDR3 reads TGTGCCAGCAGCTTAAGTTTCTCAGGGGCCCTCTATGGCTACACCTTC. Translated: CASSLSFSGALYGYTF.

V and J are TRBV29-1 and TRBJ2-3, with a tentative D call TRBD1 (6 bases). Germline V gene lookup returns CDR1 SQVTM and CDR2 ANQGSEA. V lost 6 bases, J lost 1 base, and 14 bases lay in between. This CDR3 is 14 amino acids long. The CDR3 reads CSVAGGIRTDTQYF. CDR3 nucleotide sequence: TGCAGCGTCGCTGGGGGCATTCGCACAGATACGCAGTATTTT.

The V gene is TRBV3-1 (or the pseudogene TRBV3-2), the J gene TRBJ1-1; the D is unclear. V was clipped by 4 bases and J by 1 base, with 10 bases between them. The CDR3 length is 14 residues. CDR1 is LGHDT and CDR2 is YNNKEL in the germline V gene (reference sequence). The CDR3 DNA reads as TGTGCCAGCAGCCCGCTTTTAGAGAACACTGAAGCTTTCTTT. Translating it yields CASSPLLENTEAFF.

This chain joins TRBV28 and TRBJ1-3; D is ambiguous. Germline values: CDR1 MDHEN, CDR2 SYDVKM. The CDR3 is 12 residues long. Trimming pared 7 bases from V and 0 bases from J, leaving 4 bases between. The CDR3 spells CASTGSGNTIYF. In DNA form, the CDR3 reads TGTGCCAGCACAGGCTCTGGAAACACCATATATTTT.

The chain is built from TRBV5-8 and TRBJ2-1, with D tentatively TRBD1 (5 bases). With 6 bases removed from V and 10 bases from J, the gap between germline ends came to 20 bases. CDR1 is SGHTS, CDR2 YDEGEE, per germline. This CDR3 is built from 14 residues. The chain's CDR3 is CASIPFVGSGEQFF. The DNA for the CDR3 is TGTGCCAGCATCCCGTTCGTAGGGTCAGGGGAGCAGTTCTTC.

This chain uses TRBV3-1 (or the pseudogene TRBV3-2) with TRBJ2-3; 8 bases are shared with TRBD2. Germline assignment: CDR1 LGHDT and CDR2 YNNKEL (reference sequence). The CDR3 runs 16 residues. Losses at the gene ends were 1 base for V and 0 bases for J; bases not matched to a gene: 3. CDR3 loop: CASSQGGLASTDTQYF. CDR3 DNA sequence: TGTGCCAGCAGCCAAGGTGGACTAGCCAGCACAGATACGCAGTATTTT.

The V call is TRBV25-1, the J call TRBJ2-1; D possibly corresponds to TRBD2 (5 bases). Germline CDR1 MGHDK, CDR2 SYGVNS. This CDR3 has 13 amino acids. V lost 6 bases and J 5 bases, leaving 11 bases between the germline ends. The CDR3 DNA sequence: TGTGCCAGCAGCGGTAAGGGAGACAATGAGCAGTTCTTC. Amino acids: CASSGKGDNEQFF. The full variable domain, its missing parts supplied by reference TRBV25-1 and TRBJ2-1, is EADIYQTPRYLVIGTGKKITLECSQTMGHDKMYWYQQDPGMELHLIHYSYGVNSTEKGDLSSESTVSRIRTEHFPLTLESARPSHTSQYLCASSGKGDNEQFFGPGTRLTVL.

Here the CDR3 reads CASGIGQGMNQPQHF. In DNA form, the CDR3 reads TGTGCTAGTGGTATCGGACAGGGAATGAATCAGCCCCAGCATTTT. The V gene is TRBV12-5, the J gene TRBJ1-5, with 8 bases lining up with TRBD1. V was pared by 5 bases and J by 4 bases, with 7 bases of the junction left unmatched. The CDR3 runs to 15 residues. Germline V gives CDR1 LGHNT, CDR2 FRNRAP.

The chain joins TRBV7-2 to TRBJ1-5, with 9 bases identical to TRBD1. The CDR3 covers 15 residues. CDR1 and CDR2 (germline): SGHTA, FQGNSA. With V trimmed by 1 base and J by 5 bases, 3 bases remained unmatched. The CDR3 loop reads CASSLGDRADQPQHF. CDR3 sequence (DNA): TGTGCCAGCAGCTTAGGGGACAGGGCGGATCAGCCCCAGCATTTT.

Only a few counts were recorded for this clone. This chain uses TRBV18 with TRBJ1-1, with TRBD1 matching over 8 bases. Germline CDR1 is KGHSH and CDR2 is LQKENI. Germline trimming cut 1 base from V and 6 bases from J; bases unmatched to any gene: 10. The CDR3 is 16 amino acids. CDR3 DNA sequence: TGTGCCAGCTCACCACTAGATAAGGACAGGGCAGCTGAAGCTTTCTTT. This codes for CASSPLDKDRAAEAFF.

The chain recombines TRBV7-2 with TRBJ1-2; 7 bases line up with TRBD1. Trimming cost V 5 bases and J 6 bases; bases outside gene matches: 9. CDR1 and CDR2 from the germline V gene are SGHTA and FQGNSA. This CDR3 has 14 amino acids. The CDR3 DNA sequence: TGTGCCAGCAGCCCTAGACAGGGTTTTGATGGCTACACCTTC. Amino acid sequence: CASSPRQGFDGYTF. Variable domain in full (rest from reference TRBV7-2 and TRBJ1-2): GAGVSQSPSNKVTEKGKDVELRCDPISGHTALYWYRQSLGQGLEFLIYFQGNSAPDKSGLPSDRFSAERTGGSVSTLTIQRTQQEDSAVYLCASSPRQGFDGYTFGSGTRLTVV.

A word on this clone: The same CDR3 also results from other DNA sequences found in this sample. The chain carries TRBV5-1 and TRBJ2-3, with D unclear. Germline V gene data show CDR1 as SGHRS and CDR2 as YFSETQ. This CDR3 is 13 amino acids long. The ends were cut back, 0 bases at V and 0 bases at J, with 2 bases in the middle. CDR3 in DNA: TGCGCCAGCAGCTTGGCGAGCACAGATACGCAGTATTTT. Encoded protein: CASSLASTDTQYF.

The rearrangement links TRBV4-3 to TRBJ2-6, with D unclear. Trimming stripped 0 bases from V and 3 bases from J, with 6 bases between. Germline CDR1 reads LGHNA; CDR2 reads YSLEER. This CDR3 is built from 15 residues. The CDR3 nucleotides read TGCGCCAGCAGCCAAGATAGGAGTGGGGCCAACGTCCTGACTTTC. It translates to CASSQDRSGANVLTF.

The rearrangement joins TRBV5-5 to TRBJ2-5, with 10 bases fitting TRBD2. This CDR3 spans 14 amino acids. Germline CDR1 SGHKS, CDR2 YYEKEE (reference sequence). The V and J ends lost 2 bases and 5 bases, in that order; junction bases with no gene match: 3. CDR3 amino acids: CASSLTTSGETQYF. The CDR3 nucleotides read TGTGCCAGCAGCTTAACGACTAGCGGGGAGACCCAGTACTTC.